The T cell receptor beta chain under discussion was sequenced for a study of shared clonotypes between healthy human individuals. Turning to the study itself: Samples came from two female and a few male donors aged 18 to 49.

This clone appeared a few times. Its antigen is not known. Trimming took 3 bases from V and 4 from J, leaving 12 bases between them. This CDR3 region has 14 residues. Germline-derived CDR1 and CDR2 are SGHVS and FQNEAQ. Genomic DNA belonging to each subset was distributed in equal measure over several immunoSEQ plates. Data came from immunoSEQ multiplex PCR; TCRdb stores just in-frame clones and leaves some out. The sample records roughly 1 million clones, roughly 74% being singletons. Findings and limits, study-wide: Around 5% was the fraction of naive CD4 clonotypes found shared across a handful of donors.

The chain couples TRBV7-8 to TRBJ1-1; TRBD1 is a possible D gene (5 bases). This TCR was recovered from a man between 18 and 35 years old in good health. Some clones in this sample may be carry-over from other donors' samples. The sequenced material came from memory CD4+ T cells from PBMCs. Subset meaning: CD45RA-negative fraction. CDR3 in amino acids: CASSFRDGRTEAFF. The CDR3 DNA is TGTGCCAGCAGCTTCCGGGACGGACGCACTGAAGCTTTCTTT. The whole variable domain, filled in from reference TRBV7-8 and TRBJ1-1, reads GAGVSQSPRYKVAKRGQDVALRCDPISGHVSLFWYQQALGQGPEFLTYFQNEAQLDKSGLPSDRFFAERPEGSVSTLKIQRTQQEDSAVYLCASSFRDGRTEAFFGQGTRLTVV.